These T cell receptor beta chains were read from a single sample in a study of naive and memory T cell subsets. TCRdb called the UMI-ligation and nested PCR reads again in MiXCR, with one record for every CDR3 protein. The sample lists tens of thousands of distinct CDR3 sequences, about 18% seen once, with more than 3% in the top ten. Sequencing input: effector memory CD4+ T cells from blood. Source of these receptors: a human donor in good health. Each CDR3 is given with its conserved first and last residue. The D gene is left open where the match is weak. Size is stated for part of the rows, as once, few or many counts, or as a class when the clone is expanded.

D: NA
V: TRBV6-6
J: TRBJ2-7
size: medium-sized
CDR3: CASRRTADSYEQYF
DNA: TGTGCCAGCCGCCGGACAGCGGACTCCTACGAGCAGTACTTC

D: NA
V: TRBV5-1
J: TRBJ2-5
size: NA
CDR3: CASSLVPQETQYF
DNA: TGCGCCAGCAGCTTGGTTCCCCAAGAGACCCAGTACTTC

D: NA
V: TRBV2
J: TRBJ2-5
size: NA
CDR3: CASRLGGQETQYF
DNA: TGTGCCAGCAGACTGGGGGGTCAAGAGACCCAGTACTTC

D: TRBD2
V: TRBV28
J: TRBJ2-1
size: many
CDR3: CASSLWSLAGGPGEQFF
DNA: TGTGCCAGCAGTTTATGGTCACTAGCGGGAGGGCCGGGTGAGCAGTTCTTC

D: TRBD2
V: TRBV2
J: TRBJ2-7
size: few
CDR3: CASSVGRRENEQYF
DNA: TGTGCCAGCAGCGTGGGGCGGCGGGAGAACGAGCAGTACTTC

D: NA
V: TRBV30
J: TRBJ1-2
size: medium-sized
CDR3: CAWGMGRGYGYTF
DNA: TGTGCCTGGGGGATGGGCAGGGGCTATGGCTACACCTTC

D: TRBD2
V: TRBV28
J: TRBJ2-7
size: NA
CDR3: CAGSFVGLAGGKGSYEQYF
DNA: TGTGCCGGCAGTTTTGTAGGACTAGCGGGAGGAAAGGGCTCCTACGAGCAGTACTTC

D: NA
V: TRBV4-1
J: TRBJ1-5
size: few
CDR3: CASSQESLVGGQLDQPQHF
DNA: TGCGCCAGCAGCCAAGAAAGTTTGGTCGGAGGACAGCTAGATCAGCCCCAGCATTTT

D: TRBD2
V: TRBV9
J: TRBJ2-1
size: NA
CDR3: CASKRGLAGGLYNEQFF
DNA: TGTGCCAGCAAGCGTGGGCTAGCGGGAGGCCTATACAATGAGCAGTTCTTC

D: NA
V: TRBV6-5
J: TRBJ1-5
size: few
CDR3: CASSYGQGRQPQHF
DNA: TGTGCCAGCAGTTACGGCCAGGGACGGCAGCCCCAGCATTTT

D: TRBD2
V: TRBV20-1
J: TRBJ2-7
size: few
CDR3: CSARDKKREGMTYEQYF
DNA: TGCAGTGCTAGAGACAAAAAGCGGGAGGGGATGACTTACGAGCAGTACTTC

D: NA
V: TRBV6-5
J: TRBJ2-7
size: NA
CDR3: CASNPGGRGTTYEQYF
DNA: TGTGCCAGCAACCCCGGGGGCAGGGGGACCACCTACGAGCAGTACTTC

D: TRBD1
V: TRBV4-3
J: TRBJ1-2
size: few
CDR3: CASSPDTGGDGYTF
DNA: TGCGCCAGCAGCCCGGATACAGGGGGCGATGGCTACACCTTC